Sequencing of this TCR beta chain was carried out in a study of T cells expressing NK-cell markers. Study-wide context: Among eight sequenced donors, seven carried HCMV seropositivity while one was seronegative. Findings and caveats of the study: Researchers report these clonotypes also headed the CD3+CD56-NKG2C+ fraction in several donors. HCMV specificity of the expanded NKG2C+ T cell clones stayed unclear.

Germline lookup yields CDR1 DFQATT and CDR2 SNEGSKA (reference sequence). The CDR3 extends over 15 amino acids. As to this clonotype: The antigen is not known.

Production of TCR beta cDNA relied on 5'RACE template switching with UMIs. From its re-call of the 5' RACE reads, TCRdb lists each CDR3 protein once, without DNA. The record lists about half a million distinct CDR3 sequences, of which the ten most abundant hold roughly 1.4%. The TCR sequence derives from a woman aged 45-65 years in good health. The J gene is TRBJ2-6, the V gene TRBV20-1; there is no DNA to check the TCRdb D call of TRBD2. The sequenced sample was blood T cells: a sorted CD56 or NKG2C T cell subset, CD4+ or CD8+ T cells, or bulk PBMC T cells (not recorded which). The CDR3 is CSAIEGSSGANVLTF.